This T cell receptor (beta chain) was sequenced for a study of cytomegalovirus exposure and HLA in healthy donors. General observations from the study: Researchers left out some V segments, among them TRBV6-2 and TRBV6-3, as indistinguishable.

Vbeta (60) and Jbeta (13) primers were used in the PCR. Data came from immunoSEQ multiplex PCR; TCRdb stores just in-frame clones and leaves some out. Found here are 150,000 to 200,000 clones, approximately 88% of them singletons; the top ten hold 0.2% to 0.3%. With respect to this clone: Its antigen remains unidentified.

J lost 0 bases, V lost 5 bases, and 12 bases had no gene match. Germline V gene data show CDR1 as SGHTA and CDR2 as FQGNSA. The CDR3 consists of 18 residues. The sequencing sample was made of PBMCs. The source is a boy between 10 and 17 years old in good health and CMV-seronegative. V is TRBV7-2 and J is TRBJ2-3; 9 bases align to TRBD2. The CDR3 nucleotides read TGTGCCAGCAGCCTCATTAGCGGGAGAGACAGGAGCACAGATACGCAGTATTTT. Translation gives CASSLISGRDRSTDTQYF.